The T cell receptor (beta chain) described here comes from a study of blood T cell repertoires in COVID-19. Study context: Whether acute or convalescent, the COVID-19 samples came from the United States, Italy and Spain.

The CDR3 totals 13 residues. V lost 2 bases, J lost 5 bases, and 9 bases lay in between. Per germline, CDR1 KGHSH and CDR2 LQKENI. The protocol was immunoSEQ multiplex PCR, while the TCRdb copy is restricted to in-frame clones and leaves out a portion. This repertoire shows over 15,000 clones, 80% to 90% found once; its top ten account for about a sixth. The chain combines TRBV18 with TRBJ1-1, with a possible D match to TRBD1 (5 bases). The sequence was collected from a human donor with active COVID-19. The donor label of this sample is uncertain. Input material: peripheral blood. CDR3 protein: CASSPGALTEAFF. The CDR3 nucleotides are TGTGCCAGCTCACCAGGGGCTCTTACTGAAGCTTTCTTT. The variable domain in full, completed from reference TRBV18 and TRBJ1-1, reads NAGVMQNPRHLVRRRGQEARLRCSPMKGHSHVYWYRQLPEEGLKFMVYLQKENIIDESGMPKERFSAEFPKEGPSILRIQQVVRGDSAAYFCASSPGALTEAFFGQGTRLTVV.